This TCR beta chain is drawn from a study of T cells after yellow fever vaccination. Study in general: The authors prepared low-cell-number fractions using SMART-Seq v4 Ultra Low Input.

This clonotype showed up many times. Overall study results and limits: Most primary-vaccination clones recurred post-booster (roughly 97% CD4, about 87% CD8). Highly abundant clonotypes carried over from the bulk population could end up in FACS-sorted repertoires as contaminants.

This CDR3 has 13 amino acids. With V trimmed by 3 bases and J by 10 bases, 9 bases remained unmatched. Germline loops: CDR1 SGHTA, CDR2 FQGNSA. TCRdb reprocessed the 5' RACE reads with MiXCR, giving one entry per CDR3 protein. The sample yields around 40,000 distinct CDR3 sequences, about 7% seen once. The TCR was taken from a man aged 25 to 40 who received the YFV17D yellow fever vaccine. This sample comprised CD8+ T cells not binding an NS4B(214-222) dextramer, sorted from PBMCs, obtained 45 days after the yellow fever booster vaccination. V usage is TRBV7-2 and J usage is TRBJ2-7; 7 bases match TRBD2. In DNA, the CDR3 is TGTGCCAGCAGCTTTCCAATGGCGGGGGAACAGTACTTC. It is translated as CASSFPMAGEQYF.